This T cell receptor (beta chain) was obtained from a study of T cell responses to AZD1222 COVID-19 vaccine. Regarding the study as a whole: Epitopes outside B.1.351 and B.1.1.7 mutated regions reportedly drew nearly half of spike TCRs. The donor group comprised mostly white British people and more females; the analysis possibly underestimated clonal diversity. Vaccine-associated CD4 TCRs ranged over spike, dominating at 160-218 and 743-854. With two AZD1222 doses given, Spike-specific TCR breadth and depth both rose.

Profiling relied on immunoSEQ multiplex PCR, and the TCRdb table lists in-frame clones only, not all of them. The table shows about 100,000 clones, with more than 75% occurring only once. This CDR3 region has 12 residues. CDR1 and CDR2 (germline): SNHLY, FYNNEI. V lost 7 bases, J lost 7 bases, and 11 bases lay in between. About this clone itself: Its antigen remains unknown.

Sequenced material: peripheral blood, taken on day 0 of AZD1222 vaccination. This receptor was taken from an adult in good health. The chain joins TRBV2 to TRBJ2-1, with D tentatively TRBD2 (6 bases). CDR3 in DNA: TGTGCCAGCACGGGAGAAGGGAATGAGCAGTTCTTC. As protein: CASTGEGNEQFF.